This TCR beta chain is drawn from a study of blood T cell repertoires in COVID-19. Study-level information: Italy, Spain and the United States were the sources of the convalescent and acute COVID-19 samples. PBMCs, B-cell-depleted T cells, or T cells provided the cDNA or gDNA that made up the material.

V gave up 4 bases and J gave up 7 bases, with 16 bases separating them. Germline V gene lookup returns CDR1 SGHTA and CDR2 FQGNSA. The CDR3 has 14 amino acids. Original handling: Reference gene primer amplification gave estimated nucleated cell counts. Profiling relied on immunoSEQ multiplex PCR, and the TCRdb table lists in-frame clones only, not all of them. That table furnishes V, J and clone size, whereas the DNA furnished D and trimming. Among under 250,000 clones listed, around 81% were seen once. Sequenced sample: peripheral blood. The receptor's source is a woman in her 70s with acute or convalescent COVID-19. This chain uses TRBV7-2 with TRBJ2-5, with a possible D match to TRBD2 (6 bases). DNA for the CDR3: TGTGCCAGCAGCTACGATCGCGGGGCGGGGACCCAGTACTTC. Translating it yields CASSYDRGAGTQYF. Together with reference TRBV7-2 and TRBJ2-5, the CDR3 gives the full variable domain: GAGVSQSPSNKVTEKGKDVELRCDPISGHTALYWYRQSLGQGLEFLIYFQGNSAPDKSGLPSDRFSAERTGGSVSTLTIQRTQQEDSAVYLCASSYDRGAGTQYFGPGTRLLVL.